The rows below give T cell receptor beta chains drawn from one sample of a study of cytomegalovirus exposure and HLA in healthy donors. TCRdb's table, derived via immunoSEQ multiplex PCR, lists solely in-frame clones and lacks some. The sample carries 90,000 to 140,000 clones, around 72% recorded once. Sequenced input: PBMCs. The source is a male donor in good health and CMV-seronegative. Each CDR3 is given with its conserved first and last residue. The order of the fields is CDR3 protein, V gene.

CAWSARGGSPMKQFF,TRBV30
CASSWSGLAGLSDTQYF,TRBV7-2
CASSSFYTGELFF,TRBV2
CASSSFSGRNHNEQFF,TRBV28
CASSQRWGGTEQYF,TRBV4-1
CASSQPPGTGVYEQYF,TRBV4-3
CSVAQTAPRYEQYF,TRBV29-1
CASSALTGGFPEQYF,TRBV19
CASSPSRTSHEQYF,TRBV28
CAGQGYNEQFF,TRBV30
CASSFGLGGATNEKLFF,TRBV28
CASSGGARLETQYF,TRBV5-1
CASGTSSNEQFF,TRBV9
CASRRDEKLFF,TRBV2
CSVEGRGFRNEQFF,TRBV29-1
CASSPIRDTQNTEAFF,TRBV18